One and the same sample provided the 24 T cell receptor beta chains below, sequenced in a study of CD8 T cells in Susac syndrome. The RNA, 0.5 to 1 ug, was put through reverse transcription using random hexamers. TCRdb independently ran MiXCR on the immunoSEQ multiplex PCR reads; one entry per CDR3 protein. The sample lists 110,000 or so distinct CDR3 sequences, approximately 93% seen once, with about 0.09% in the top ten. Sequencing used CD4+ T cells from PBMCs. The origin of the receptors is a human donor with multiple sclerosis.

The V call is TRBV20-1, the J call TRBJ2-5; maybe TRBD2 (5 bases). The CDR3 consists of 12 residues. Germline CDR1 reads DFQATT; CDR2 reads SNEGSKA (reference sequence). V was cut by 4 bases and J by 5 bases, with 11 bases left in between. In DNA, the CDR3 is TGCAGTGCTAAACAACAGCGGGAGACCCAGTACTTC. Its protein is CSAKQQRETQYF.

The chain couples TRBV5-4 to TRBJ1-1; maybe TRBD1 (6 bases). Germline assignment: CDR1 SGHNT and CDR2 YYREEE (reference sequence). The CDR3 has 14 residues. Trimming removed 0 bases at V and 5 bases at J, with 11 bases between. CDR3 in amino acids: CASSLVKGGTEAFF. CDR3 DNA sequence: TGTGCCAGCAGCTTGGTGAAGGGGGGTACTGAAGCTTTCTTT.

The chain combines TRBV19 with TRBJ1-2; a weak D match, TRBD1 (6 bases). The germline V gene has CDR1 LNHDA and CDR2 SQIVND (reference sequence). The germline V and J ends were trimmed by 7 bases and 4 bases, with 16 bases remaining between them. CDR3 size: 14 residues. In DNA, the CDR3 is TGTGCCAGTACCGCCACCTTGGACAGCTATGGCTACACCTTC. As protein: CASTATLDSYGYTF.

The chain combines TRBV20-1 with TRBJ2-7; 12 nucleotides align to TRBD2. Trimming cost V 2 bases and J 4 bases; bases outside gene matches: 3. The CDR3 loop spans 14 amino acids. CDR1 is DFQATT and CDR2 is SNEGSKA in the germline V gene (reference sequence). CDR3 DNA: TGCAGTGCTAGATCGACTAGCGGGGGTTACGAGCAGTACTTC. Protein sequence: CSARSTSGGYEQYF.

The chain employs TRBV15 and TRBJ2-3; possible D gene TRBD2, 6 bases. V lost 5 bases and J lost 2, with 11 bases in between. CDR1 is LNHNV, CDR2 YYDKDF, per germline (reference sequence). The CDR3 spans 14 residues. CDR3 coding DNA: TGTGCCACCAGCGCCCGGGGGACCACAGATACGCAGTATTTT. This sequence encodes CATSARGTTDTQYF. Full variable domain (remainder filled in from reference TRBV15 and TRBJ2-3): DAMVIQNPRYQVTQFGKPVTLSCSQTLNHNVMYWYQQKSSQAPKLLFHYYDKDFNNEADTPDNFQSRRPNTSFCFLDIRSPGLGDTAMYLCATSARGTTDTQYFGPGTRLTVL.

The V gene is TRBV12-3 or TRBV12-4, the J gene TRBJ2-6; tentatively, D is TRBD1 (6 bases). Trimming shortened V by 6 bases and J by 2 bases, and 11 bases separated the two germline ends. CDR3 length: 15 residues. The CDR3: CASRLTGAGANVLTF. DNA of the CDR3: TGTGCCAGCAGGTTGACAGGAGCTGGGGCCAACGTCCTGACTTTC.

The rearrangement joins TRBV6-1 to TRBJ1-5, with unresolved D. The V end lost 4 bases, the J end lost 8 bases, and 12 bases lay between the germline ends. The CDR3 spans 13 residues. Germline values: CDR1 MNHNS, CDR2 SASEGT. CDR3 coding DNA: TGTGCCAGCAGTGGCCCCGGGGTGGAGCCCCAGCATTTT. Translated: CASSGPGVEPQHF.

CDR3 in amino acids: CASSLQGKNTEAFF. The CDR3 DNA reads as TGCGCCAGCAGCTTACAGGGAAAGAACACTGAAGCTTTCTTT. The chain carries TRBV5-1 and TRBJ1-1; D is perhaps TRBD1 (6 bases). This CDR3 comprises 14 residues. Looked up from germline, CDR1 is SGHRS and CDR2 is YFSETQ. Trimming took 2 bases from V and 1 from J, leaving 9 bases between them.

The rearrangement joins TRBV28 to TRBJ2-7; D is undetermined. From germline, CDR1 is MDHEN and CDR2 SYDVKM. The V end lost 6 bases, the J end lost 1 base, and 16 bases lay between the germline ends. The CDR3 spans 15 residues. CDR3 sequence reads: CASRNWASGSYEQYF. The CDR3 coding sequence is TGTGCCAGCAGGAACTGGGCCAGTGGATCCTACGAGCAGTACTTC.

The CDR3 reads CASSRDRNTDTQYF. The CDR3 DNA reads TGTGCCAGCAGCCGGGACAGGAACACAGATACGCAGTATTTT. The J gene is TRBJ2-3, the V gene TRBV2, with 8 bases lining up with TRBD1. The length of the CDR3 is 14 residues. V lost 6 bases to trimming and J lost 2 bases; unmatched junction nucleotides: 4. Germline lookup yields CDR1 SNHLY and CDR2 FYNNEI.

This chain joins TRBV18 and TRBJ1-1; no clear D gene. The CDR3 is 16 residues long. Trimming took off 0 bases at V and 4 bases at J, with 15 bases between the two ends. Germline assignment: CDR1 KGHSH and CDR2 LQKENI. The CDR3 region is CASSPPGVTEGTEAFF. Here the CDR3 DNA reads TGTGCCAGCTCACCACCAGGAGTGACCGAGGGCACTGAAGCTTTCTTT. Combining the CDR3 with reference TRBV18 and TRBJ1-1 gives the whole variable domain NAGVMQNPRHLVRRRGQEARLRCSPMKGHSHVYWYRQLPEEGLKFMVYLQKENIIDESGMPKERFSAEFPKEGPSILRIQQVVRGDSAAYFCASSPPGVTEGTEAFFGQGTRLTVV.

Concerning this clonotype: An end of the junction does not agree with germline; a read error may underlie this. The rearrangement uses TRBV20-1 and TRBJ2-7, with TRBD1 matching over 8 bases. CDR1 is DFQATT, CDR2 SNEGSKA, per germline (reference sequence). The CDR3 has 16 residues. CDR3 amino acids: CSARESLTGAHYEQYF. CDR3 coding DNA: TGCAGTGCTAGAGAAAGCCTGACAGGGGCGCACTACGAGCAATACTTC.

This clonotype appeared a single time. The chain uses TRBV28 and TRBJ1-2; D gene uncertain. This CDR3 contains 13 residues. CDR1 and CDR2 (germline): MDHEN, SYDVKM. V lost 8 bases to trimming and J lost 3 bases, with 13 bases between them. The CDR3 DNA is TGTGCCAGCGGCCGACGGATTTACTATGGCTACACCTTC. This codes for CASGRRIYYGYTF.

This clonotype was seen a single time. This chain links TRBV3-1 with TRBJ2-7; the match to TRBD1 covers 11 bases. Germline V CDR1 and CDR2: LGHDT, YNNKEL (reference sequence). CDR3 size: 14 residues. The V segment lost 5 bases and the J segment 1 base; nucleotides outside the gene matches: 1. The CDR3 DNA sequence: TGTGCCAGCAGCGGACAGGGGGCTTCCTACGAGCAGTACTTC. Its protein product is CASSGQGASYEQYF.

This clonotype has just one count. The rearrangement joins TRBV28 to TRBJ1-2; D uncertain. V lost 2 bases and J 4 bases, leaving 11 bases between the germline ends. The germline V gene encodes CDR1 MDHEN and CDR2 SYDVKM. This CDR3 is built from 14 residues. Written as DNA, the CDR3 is TGTGCCAGCAGTTTAGGACCGAGTATCTATGGCTACACCTTC. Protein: CASSLGPSIYGYTF.

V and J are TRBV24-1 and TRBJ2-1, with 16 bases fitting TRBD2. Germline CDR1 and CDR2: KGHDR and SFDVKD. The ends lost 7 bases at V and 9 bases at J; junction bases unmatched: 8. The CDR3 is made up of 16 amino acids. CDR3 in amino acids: CATSSGTSGGASEQFF. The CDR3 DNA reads TGTGCCACCAGCTCCGGGACTAGCGGGGGGGCAAGTGAGCAGTTCTTC.

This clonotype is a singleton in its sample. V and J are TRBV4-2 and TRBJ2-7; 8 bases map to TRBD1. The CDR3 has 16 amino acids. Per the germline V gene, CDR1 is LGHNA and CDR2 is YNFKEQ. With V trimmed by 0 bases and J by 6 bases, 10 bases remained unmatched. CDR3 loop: CASSQERTGSLTEQYF. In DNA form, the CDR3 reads TGTGCCAGCAGCCAAGAACGGACAGGGTCCTTGACCGAGCAGTACTTC.

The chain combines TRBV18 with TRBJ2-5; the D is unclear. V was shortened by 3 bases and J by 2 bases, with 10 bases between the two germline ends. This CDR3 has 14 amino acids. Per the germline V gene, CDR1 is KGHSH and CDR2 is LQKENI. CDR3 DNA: TGTGCCAGCTCACCGGGAATCCTTCAAGAGACCCAGTACTTC. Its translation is CASSPGILQETQYF.

The CDR3 spells CASSPQVGNSYEQYF. The CDR3 nucleotides read TGTGCCAGCAGTCCTCAGGTAGGGAACTCCTACGAGCAGTACTTC. The chain is built from TRBV12-3 or TRBV12-4 and TRBJ2-7; D not certain. V lost 5 bases and J lost 0, with 14 bases in between. There are 15 residues in the CDR3.

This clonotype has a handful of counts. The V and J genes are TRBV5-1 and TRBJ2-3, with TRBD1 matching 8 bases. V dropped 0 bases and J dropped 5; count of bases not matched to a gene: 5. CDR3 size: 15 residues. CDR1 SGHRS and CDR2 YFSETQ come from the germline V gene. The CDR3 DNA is TGCGCCAGCAGCTTGGGGACAGGGCTAGGAGATACGCAGTATTTT. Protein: CASSLGTGLGDTQYF. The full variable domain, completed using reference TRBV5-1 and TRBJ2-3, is KAGVTQTPRYLIKTRGQQVTLSCSPISGHRSVSWYQQTPGQGLQFLFEYFSETQRNKGNFPGRFSGRQFSNSRSEMNVSTLELGDSALYLCASSLGTGLGDTQYFGPGTRLTVL.

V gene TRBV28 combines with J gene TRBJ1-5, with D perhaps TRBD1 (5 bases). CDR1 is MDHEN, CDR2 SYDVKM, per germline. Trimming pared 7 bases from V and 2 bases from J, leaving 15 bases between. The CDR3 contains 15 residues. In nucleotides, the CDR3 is TGTGCCAGCACCGTGGGGGTGATAGGCAATCAGCCCCAGCATTTT. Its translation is CASTVGVIGNQPQHF.

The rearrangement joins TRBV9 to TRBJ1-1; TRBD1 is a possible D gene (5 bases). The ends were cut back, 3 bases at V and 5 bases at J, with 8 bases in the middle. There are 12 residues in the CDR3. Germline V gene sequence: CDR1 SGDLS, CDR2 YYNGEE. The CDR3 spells CASSAWTTEAFF. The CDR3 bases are TGTGCCAGCAGCGCTTGGACAACTGAAGCTTTCTTT.

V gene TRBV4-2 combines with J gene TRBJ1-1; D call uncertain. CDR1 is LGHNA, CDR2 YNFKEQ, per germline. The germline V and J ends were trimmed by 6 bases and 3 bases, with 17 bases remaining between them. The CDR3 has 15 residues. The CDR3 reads CASRSGPRGDTEAFF. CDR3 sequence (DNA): TGTGCCAGCAGAAGCGGGCCCCGGGGTGACACTGAAGCTTTCTTT.

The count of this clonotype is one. CDR3 sequence (DNA): TGTGCCAGCAGTTCACGGGTAAACACTGAAGCTTTCTTT. Its translation: CASSSRVNTEAFF. The V and J genes are TRBV12-3 or TRBV12-4 and TRBJ1-1; no reliable D call. The CDR3 runs 13 residues. Trimming pared 4 bases from V and 2 bases from J, leaving 8 bases between.